The clone carrying this T cell receptor beta chain was counted ten times or more. As yet, its antigen is unknown. These data come from a study of T cells in Graves' hyperthyroidism and ophthalmopathy. Study-wide results and caveats: Peripheral blood also featured most of the thyroid clonotypes expanded above 0.001. The model identified upcoming ophthalmopathy a median around 6 months ahead of onset.

Graves' hyperthyroidism was deemed stable given no ophthalmopathy progression within 18 months. Amplification yielded TCR beta CDR3 regions, with RNA transcripts as the source. During a first-round RT-PCR of the TCR CDR3, the HTBI primer set was used. Via MiXCR, TCRdb re-called the multiplex PCR reads, giving one row per CDR3 protein. The repertoire consists of more than 150,000 distinct CDR3 sequences, with about 17% occurring once and the leading ten covering roughly 32%. Trimming at V came to 5 bases and at J to 2 bases, leaving 16 bases not matched to a gene. The CDR3 contains 18 residues. From germline, CDR1 is SEHNR and CDR2 FQNEAQ (reference sequence).

The source is a woman in her forties or fifties with Graves' hyperthyroidism. The genes are TRBV7-9 and TRBJ2-7; 9 nucleotides agree with TRBD1. The sequencing sample was made of blood. The CDR3 bases are TGTGCCAGCAGCCGAGTAGGCTACCGGGACAGGGACCCCTACGAGCAGTACTTC. This codes for CASSRVGYRDRDPYEQYF.